The T cell receptor beta chain described here comes from a study of cytomegalovirus exposure and HLA in healthy donors. From germline, CDR1 is LNHDA and CDR2 SQIVND (reference sequence). The CDR3 covers 13 residues. The V end lost 5 bases, the J end lost 3 bases, and 8 bases lay between the germline ends. As concerns this clone: Its antigen is unidentified.

Primers: 60 Vbeta forward and 13 Jbeta reverse. Profiled with immunoSEQ multiplex PCR; TCRdb holds only in-frame clones, not every one. The sample yields 200,000 to 250,000 clones, 75% to 90% seen once. Study-level findings and limits: Presence/absence comparisons presumed near-even sequencing depth among donors.

This chain connects TRBV19 to TRBJ1-5; D call uncertain. Material: PBMCs. The receptor comes from a woman younger than 35 in good health and CMV-seronegative. The CDR3, as DNA: TGTGCCAGTAGTTTGGAGCTCAATCAGCCCCAGCATTTT. It translates to CASSLELNQPQHF.